This TCR beta chain came from a study of blood T cell repertoires in COVID-19. The germline V and J ends were trimmed by 2 bases and 3 bases, with 5 bases remaining between them. This CDR3 spans 12 amino acids. Germline loops: CDR1 SGHNT, CDR2 YYREEE (reference sequence). Authors' processing steps: Amplification from reference gene primers served as the basis for estimated nucleated cell counts. Measured with immunoSEQ multiplex PCR; TCRdb has only the in-frame clones, and not every one. That table gives V, J and clone size, and the DNA gave D and trimming. Seen here are approximately 54,000 clones, around 83% observed once, and the top ten hold around 8%.

The sequenced material came from peripheral blood. The sequence was obtained from a human donor in a cohort sampled during active COVID-19. The chain couples TRBV5-4 to TRBJ1-1; D not resolved. CDR3 DNA: TGTGCCAGCAGCTTTTCGGACACTGAAGCTTTCTTT. This translates into CASSFSDTEAFF.